The rows below give T cell receptor beta chains drawn from one sample of a study of blood T cell repertoires in COVID-19. Repertoires were generated with immunoSEQ multiplex PCR, while TCRdb's copy carries only in-frame clones and drops some. The sample lists about 140,000 clones, about nine tenths occurring once. The sequencing input was peripheral blood. The receptors here all came from a human donor in a cohort sampled during active COVID-19. CDR3s include the opening cysteine and the closing phenylalanine or tryptophan. The D gene is left open where the match is weak. Only part of the rows carry a size: once, few, many, or a class if the clone is expanded.

TRBD2	TRBV7-2	once	TRBJ2-5	TGTGCCAGCAGCACAGCGGGACTAGGGATGGTAGCCCAGTACTTC	CASSTAGLGMVAQYF
TRBD1	TRBV15	NA	TRBJ1-5	TGTGCCACCAGCGCCAGGACAGGTAGCAATCAGCCCCAGCATTTT	CATSARTGSNQPQHF
NA	TRBV9	NA	TRBJ2-2	TGTGCCAGCAGCGCCCGACAGGTTACAAACACCGGGGAGCTGTTTTTT	CASSARQVTNTGELFF
NA	TRBV27	NA	TRBJ1-2	TGTGCCAGCAGTTTTACAGCTAACTATGGCTACACCTTC	CASSFTANYGYTF
NA	TRBV24-1	NA	TRBJ1-2	TGTGCCACCAGTGATTTTAGAGGGTATGGCTACACCTTC	CATSDFRGYGYTF
TRBD1	TRBV7-2	once	TRBJ1-6	TGTGCCAGCAGCTTAGCGGAGGGGGCAATCCTCCACTTT	CASSLAEGAILHF
NA	TRBV2	NA	TRBJ2-1	TGTGCCAGCAGTGGCGAGGGGACATCACTCTACGGTGAGCAGTTCTTC	CASSGEGTSLYGEQFF
TRBD2	TRBV7-9	NA	TRBJ2-7	TGTGCCAGCAGCAGCCCGGGACTACGACCCTACGAGCAGTACTTC	CASSSPGLRPYEQYF
TRBD1	TRBV6-6	NA	TRBJ2-7	TGTGCCAGCAGTTACTATCCCGGGACAGGGGGCGAGCAGTACTTC	CASSYYPGTGGEQYF
TRBD1	TRBV6-6	NA	TRBJ2-7	TGTGCCAGCAGTTACCCTGGACAGAGGGGGCCCGAGCAGTACTTC	CASSYPGQRGPEQYF
TRBD1	TRBV11-2	NA	TRBJ2-7	TGTGCCAGCAGCTTAGAGACAGGGGCTCCCTACGAGCAGTACTTC	CASSLETGAPYEQYF
TRBD2	TRBV4-2	NA	TRBJ2-7	TGTGCCAGCAGCCAACCCACTAGCGGGGGGGCCTACGAGCAGTACTTC	CASSQPTSGGAYEQYF
TRBD2	TRBV7-2	NA	TRBJ2-3	TGTGCCAGCAGCTTAATAGCGGGGATGGATACGCAGTATTTT	CASSLIAGMDTQYF
TRBD1	TRBV5-1	once	TRBJ1-1	TGCGCCAGCAGCTTGGGACAGGGGTTAGGCACTGAAGCTTTCTTT	CASSLGQGLGTEAFF
TRBD2	TRBV6-5	NA	TRBJ2-5	TGTGCCAGCAGGGCTAGCGGGGGCCCCCAAGAGACCCAGTACTTC	CASRASGGPQETQYF
NA	TRBV6-5	NA	TRBJ1-1	TGTGCCAGCAGTTACTCGGGCGGGGCGCGAGCTTTCTTT	CASSYSGGARAFF
NA	TRBV6-1	NA	TRBJ2-7	TGTGCCAGCAGTGGGGCTAGGGACGGGAGCTCCTACGAGCAGTACTTC	CASSGARDGSSYEQYF
NA	TRBV7-3	NA	TRBJ1-5	TGTGCCAGGTCCGGGAGGGCTGGGCAGCCCCAGCATTTT	CARSGRAGQPQHF
TRBD1	TRBV3-1/TRBV3-2	NA	TRBJ1-1	TGTGCCAGCAGCCAGGGGACAGTGAGGGGCACTGAAGCTTTCTTT	CASSQGTVRGTEAFF
TRBD1	TRBV5-5	few	TRBJ1-5	TGTGCCAGCAGCGACCTAGGGACAGGGGTTGGTCAGCCCCAGCATTTT	CASSDLGTGVGQPQHF
TRBD1	TRBV9	NA	TRBJ2-7	TGTGCCAGCAGCGGGGGGGACAGGGGTGGTTACGAGCAGTACTTC	CASSGGDRGGYEQYF
NA	TRBV29-1	NA	TRBJ1-2	TGCAGCGTTGAAGATAGGAGGATCGAGAACTATGGCTACACCTTC	CSVEDRRIENYGYTF
TRBD1	TRBV19	NA	TRBJ1-2	TGTGCCAGTACCTCGGACAGGGGCTATGGCTACACCTTC	CASTSDRGYGYTF
NA	TRBV11-2	once	TRBJ1-4	TGTGCCAGCAGCCCAGGACAAGCAGTTAATGAAAAACTGTTTTTT	CASSPGQAVNEKLFF
NA	TRBV28	NA	TRBJ1-5	TGTGCCAGCAGTTTCACAGGGCAGCCCCAGCATTTT	CASSFTGQPQHF
TRBD1	TRBV18	NA	TRBJ1-6	TGTGCCAGCTCACGGGGACCGGGACAGAATTCACCCCTCCACTTT	CASSRGPGQNSPLHF
NA	TRBV6-5	NA	TRBJ2-4	TGTGCCAGCAGCCGGGGAGGCAGGTCCGGAAACATTCAGTACTTC	CASSRGGRSGNIQYF
TRBD1	TRBV7-2	NA	TRBJ2-3	TGTGCCAGCAGCGCGGACAGGGGGCCAGATACGCAGTATTTT	CASSADRGPDTQYF
NA	TRBV19	NA	TRBJ2-5	TGTGCCAGTAGTATGAACGGGGGAGAGACCCAGTACTTC	CASSMNGGETQYF
TRBD1	TRBV6-2/TRBV6-3	NA	TRBJ1-1	TGTGCCAGCAGTTACTCGACTGAGGGGGCTTGGGACACTGAAGCTTTCTTT	CASSYSTEGAWDTEAFF
NA	TRBV9	NA	TRBJ1-2	TGTGCCAGCAGCCCACGACATGGTGGCGGCTACACCTTC	CASSPRHGGGYTF
NA	TRBV19	NA	TRBJ1-5	TGTGCCAGTAGTATCCCGACAGGCCTTAGCAATCAGCCCCAGCATTTT	CASSIPTGLSNQPQHF
NA	TRBV4-1	NA	TRBJ2-2	TGCGCCAGCAGCCCCCGCTATTGGGGCGACACCGGGGAGCTGTTTTTT	CASSPRYWGDTGELFF
NA	TRBV19	NA	TRBJ1-5	TGTGCCAGTAGTATCGGGGACTCGGGCAATCAGCCCCAGCATTTT	CASSIGDSGNQPQHF
TRBD2	TRBV5-1	NA	TRBJ2-3	TGCGCCAGCAGCGACCCGACTAGCGGGGGAACAGATACGCAGTATTTT	CASSDPTSGGTDTQYF
TRBD1	TRBV9	NA	TRBJ1-2	TGTGCCAGCAGGGAGGGGACAGGGGGCACCTATGGCTACACCTTC	CASREGTGGTYGYTF